Below are 9 T cell receptor beta chains sequenced from a single sample in a study of cytomegalovirus exposure and HLA in healthy donors. TCRdb's table, derived via immunoSEQ multiplex PCR, lists solely in-frame clones and lacks some. The data show more than 300,000 clones, 70% to 90% seen once. Sequencing was done on a sample of PBMCs. The receptor set was obtained from a woman between 18 and 29 years old in good health and CMV-seronegative.

This clone has a handful of counts. The V call is TRBV19, the J call TRBJ1-1, with D perhaps matching TRBD1 (6 bases). The V end was cut by 2 bases, the J end by 5 bases, with 15 bases between. Per the germline V gene, CDR1 is LNHDA and CDR2 is SQIVND (reference sequence). The CDR3 length is 15 residues. CDR3 nucleotides: TGTGCCAGTAGTATACAGGGGTCCCGTCGAACTGAAGCTTTCTTT. Translated: CASSIQGSRRTEAFF. The full variable domain, with the rest looked up from reference TRBV19 and TRBJ1-1, is DGGITQSPKYLFRKEGQNVTLSCEQNLNHDAMYWYRQDPGQGLRLIYYSQIVNDFQKGDIAEGYSVSREKKESFPLTVTSAQKNPTAFYLCASSIQGSRRTEAFFGQGTRLTVV.

This chain connects TRBV15 to TRBJ1-5, with D perhaps matching TRBD1 (6 bases). The CDR3 is 17 residues long. Germline V gives CDR1 LNHNV, CDR2 YYDKDF (reference sequence). Trimming pared 3 bases from V and 3 bases from J, leaving 18 bases between. For the CDR3, the DNA is TGTGCCACCAGCAGGGATCAGGGGTCTAGTTTCAATCAGCCCCAGCATTTT. The encoded protein is CATSRDQGSSFNQPQHF.

The rearrangement joins TRBV18 to TRBJ2-7; the D gene is possibly TRBD1 (8 bases). This CDR3 has 17 amino acids. Trimming took 3 bases from V and 2 from J, leaving 20 bases between them. CDR1 and CDR2 (germline): KGHSH, LQKENI. The DNA for the CDR3 is TGTGCCAGCTCACCGTACAGCGGGACAGGTTATCCCTACGAGCAGTACTTC. It is translated as CASSPYSGTGYPYEQYF. The full variable domain, in which reference TRBV18 and TRBJ2-7 provide the parts outside the CDR3, is NAGVMQNPRHLVRRRGQEARLRCSPMKGHSHVYWYRQLPEEGLKFMVYLQKENIIDESGMPKERFSAEFPKEGPSILRIQQVVRGDSAAYFCASSPYSGTGYPYEQYFGPGTRLTVT.

This clone showed up just once. The J gene is TRBJ1-1, the V gene TRBV6-5; 9 bases fit TRBD1. J lost 0 bases, V lost 2 bases, and 1 base had no gene match. CDR1 MNHEY and CDR2 SVGAGI come from the germline V gene. This CDR3 contains 15 residues. The DNA for the CDR3 is TGTGCCAGCAGTTACGACAGGGGGATGAACACTGAAGCTTTCTTT. Protein sequence: CASSYDRGMNTEAFF.

The genes are TRBV14 and TRBJ2-7, with 8 bases that match TRBD1. The V gene end was trimmed by 4 bases and the J gene end by 7 bases; junction bases not matched to a gene: 9. Germline V gene lookup returns CDR1 SGHDN and CDR2 FVKESK. CDR3 size: 14 residues. The CDR3 DNA is TGTGCCAGCAGCCGGACCCGGACAGGGTGGGAGCAGTACTTC. It encodes CASSRTRTGWEQYF.

The chain is built from TRBV6-1 and TRBJ1-2; 10 bases match TRBD1. V trimming: 6 bases; J trimming: 7 bases; junction bases outside the gene matches: 11. This CDR3 is built from 15 residues. CDR1 is MNHNS, CDR2 SASEGT, per germline. CDR3 sequence reads: CASRAPTGGRGGYTF. The CDR3 DNA sequence: TGTGCCAGCAGGGCCCCGACAGGGGGCAGGGGTGGCTACACCTTC.

This clone was seen once. The J gene is TRBJ2-7, the V gene TRBV7-9; D is ambiguous. Germline CDR1 and CDR2: SEHNR and FQNEAQ (reference sequence). V was trimmed by 5 bases and J by 4 bases, leaving 12 bases between them. This CDR3 is 13 amino acids long. The CDR3 DNA reads TGTGCCAGCAGCCCCGGTAGTCCGTACGAGCAGTACTTC. This gives the protein CASSPGSPYEQYF.

The V call is TRBV27, the J call TRBJ1-5, with TRBD1 as a possible D gene (6 bases). V lost 6 bases to trimming and J lost 3 bases, with 15 bases between them. The CDR3 is made up of 15 amino acids. The germline V gene has CDR1 MNHEY and CDR2 SMNVEV (reference sequence). The CDR3 loop reads CASSPRQVINQPQHF. The CDR3 DNA reads as TGTGCCAGCAGCCCCCGACAGGTCATCAATCAGCCCCAGCATTTT.

The chain couples TRBV6-5 to TRBJ2-5, with TRBD1 matching 8 bases. The CDR3 extends over 16 amino acids. Germline loops: CDR1 MNHEY, CDR2 SVGAGI. The junction had 10 bases not matched to a gene; V was cut back by 2 bases and J by 5 bases. The CDR3 here is CASSYAGRTGTETQYF. The CDR3 DNA reads TGTGCCAGCAGTTACGCCGGTCGGACAGGGACCGAGACCCAGTACTTC.